This T cell receptor beta chain was documented in a study of CD4 and CD8 cells across lung adenocarcinoma regions. Localized lung adenocarcinoma, a non-small cell lung cancer, affected the donors. TCRdb passed the PCR reads through MiXCR, listing each CDR3 protein once. Seen here are about 20,000 distinct CDR3 sequences, around half observed once, and the top ten hold 27%. The length of the CDR3 is 16 residues. Germline-derived CDR1 and CDR2 are MNHNS and SASEGT. V lost 6 bases to trimming and J lost 5 bases; unmatched junction nucleotides: 15. In its sample, this clonotype was seen many times. The TCR was taken from a female donor with lung adenocarcinoma. The CD4 and CD8 labels of this study may be unreliable. The chain has TRBV6-1 and TRBJ1-2; 7 bases match TRBD1. Sequencing was done on a sample of CD8+ T cells from the center of a lung tumor. The CDR3 DNA sequence: TGTGCCAGCAGACGAGAGCACAGGGGACCCGGATATGGCTACACCTTC. This translates into CASRREHRGPGYGYTF.